This T cell receptor (beta chain) appears in the sequencing data of a study of patients and donors after allogeneic stem cell transplantation. Using its own MiXCR run on the RT-PCR reads, TCRdb lists one record per CDR3 protein. The data show a few hundred thousand distinct CDR3 sequences, over 12% seen once. Trimming took off 4 bases at V and 6 bases at J, with 11 bases between the two ends. Germline-derived CDR1 and CDR2 are SGHDT and YYEEEE. This CDR3 is 13 amino acids long. The clonotype originates from a human donor who was either an allogeneic HSCT recipient or a stem cell or donor lymphocyte infusion donor (not recorded which). It is not recorded whose cells these are; they may come from a transplant donor. Sequenced: blood, either unsorted or a sorted T cell fraction (not recorded which). V and J are TRBV5-6 and TRBJ2-1; weak D call: TRBD1 (6 bases). The CDR3 region has the DNA TGTGCCAGCAGCCCGGACAGCCTCAATGAGCAGTTCTTC. Protein product: CASSPDSLNEQFF.